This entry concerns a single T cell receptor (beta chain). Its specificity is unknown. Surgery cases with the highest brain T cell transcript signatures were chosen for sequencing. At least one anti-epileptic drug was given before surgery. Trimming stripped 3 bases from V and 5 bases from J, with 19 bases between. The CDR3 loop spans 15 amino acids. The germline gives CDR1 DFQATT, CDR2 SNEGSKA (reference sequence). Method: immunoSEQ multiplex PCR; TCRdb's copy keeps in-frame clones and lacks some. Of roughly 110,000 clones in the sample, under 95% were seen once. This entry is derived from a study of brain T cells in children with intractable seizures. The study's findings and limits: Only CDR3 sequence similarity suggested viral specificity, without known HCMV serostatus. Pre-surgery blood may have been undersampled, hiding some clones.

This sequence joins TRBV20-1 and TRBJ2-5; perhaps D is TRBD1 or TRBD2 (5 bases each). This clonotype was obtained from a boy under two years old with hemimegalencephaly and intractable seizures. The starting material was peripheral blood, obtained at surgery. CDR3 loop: CSASYTAGARETQYF. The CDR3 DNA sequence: TGCAGTGCTAGTTATACGGCCGGGGCCCGGGAGACCCAGTACTTC.